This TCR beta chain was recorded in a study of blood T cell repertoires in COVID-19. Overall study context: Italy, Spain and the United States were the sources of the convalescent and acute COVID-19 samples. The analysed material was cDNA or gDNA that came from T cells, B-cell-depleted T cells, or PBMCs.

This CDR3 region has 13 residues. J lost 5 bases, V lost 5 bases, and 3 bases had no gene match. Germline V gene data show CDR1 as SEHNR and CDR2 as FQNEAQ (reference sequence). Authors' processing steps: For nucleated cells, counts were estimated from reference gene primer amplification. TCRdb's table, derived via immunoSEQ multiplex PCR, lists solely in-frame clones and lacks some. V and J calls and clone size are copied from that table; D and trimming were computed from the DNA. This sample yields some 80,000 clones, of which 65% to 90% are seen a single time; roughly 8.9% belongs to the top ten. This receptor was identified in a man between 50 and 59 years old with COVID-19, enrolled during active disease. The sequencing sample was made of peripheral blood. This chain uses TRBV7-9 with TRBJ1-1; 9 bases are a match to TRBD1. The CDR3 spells CASSKQGATEAFF. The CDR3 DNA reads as TGTGCCAGCAGCAAACAGGGGGCGACTGAAGCTTTCTTT.